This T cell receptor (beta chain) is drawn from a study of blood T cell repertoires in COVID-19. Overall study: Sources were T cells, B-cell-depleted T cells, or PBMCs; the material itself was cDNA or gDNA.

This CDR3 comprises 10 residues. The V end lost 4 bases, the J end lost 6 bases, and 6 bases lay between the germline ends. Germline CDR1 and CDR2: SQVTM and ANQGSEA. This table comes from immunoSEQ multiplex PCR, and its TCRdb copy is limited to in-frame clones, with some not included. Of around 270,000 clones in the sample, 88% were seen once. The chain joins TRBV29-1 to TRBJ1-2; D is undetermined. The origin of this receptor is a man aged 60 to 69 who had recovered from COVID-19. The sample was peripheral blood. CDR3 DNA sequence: TGCAGCGTTGGGAGGGATGGCTACACCTTC. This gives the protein CSVGRDGYTF.